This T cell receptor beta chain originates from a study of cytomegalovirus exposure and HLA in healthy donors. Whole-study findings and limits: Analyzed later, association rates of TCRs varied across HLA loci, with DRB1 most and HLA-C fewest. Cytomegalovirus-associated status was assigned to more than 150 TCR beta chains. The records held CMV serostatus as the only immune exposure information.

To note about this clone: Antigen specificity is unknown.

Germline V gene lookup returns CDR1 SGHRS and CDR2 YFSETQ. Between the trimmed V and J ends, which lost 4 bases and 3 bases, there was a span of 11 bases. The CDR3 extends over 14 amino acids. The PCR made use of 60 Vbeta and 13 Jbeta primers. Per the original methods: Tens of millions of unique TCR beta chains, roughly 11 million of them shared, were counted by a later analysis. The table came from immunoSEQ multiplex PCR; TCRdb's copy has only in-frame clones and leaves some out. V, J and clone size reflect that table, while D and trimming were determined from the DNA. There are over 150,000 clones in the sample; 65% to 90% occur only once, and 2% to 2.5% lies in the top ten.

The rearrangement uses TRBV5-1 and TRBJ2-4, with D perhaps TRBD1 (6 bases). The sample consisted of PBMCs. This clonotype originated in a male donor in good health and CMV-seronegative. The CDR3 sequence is CASSPRGGKNIQYF. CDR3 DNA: TGCGCCAGCAGCCCCAGGGGTGGCAAAAACATTCAGTACTTC.